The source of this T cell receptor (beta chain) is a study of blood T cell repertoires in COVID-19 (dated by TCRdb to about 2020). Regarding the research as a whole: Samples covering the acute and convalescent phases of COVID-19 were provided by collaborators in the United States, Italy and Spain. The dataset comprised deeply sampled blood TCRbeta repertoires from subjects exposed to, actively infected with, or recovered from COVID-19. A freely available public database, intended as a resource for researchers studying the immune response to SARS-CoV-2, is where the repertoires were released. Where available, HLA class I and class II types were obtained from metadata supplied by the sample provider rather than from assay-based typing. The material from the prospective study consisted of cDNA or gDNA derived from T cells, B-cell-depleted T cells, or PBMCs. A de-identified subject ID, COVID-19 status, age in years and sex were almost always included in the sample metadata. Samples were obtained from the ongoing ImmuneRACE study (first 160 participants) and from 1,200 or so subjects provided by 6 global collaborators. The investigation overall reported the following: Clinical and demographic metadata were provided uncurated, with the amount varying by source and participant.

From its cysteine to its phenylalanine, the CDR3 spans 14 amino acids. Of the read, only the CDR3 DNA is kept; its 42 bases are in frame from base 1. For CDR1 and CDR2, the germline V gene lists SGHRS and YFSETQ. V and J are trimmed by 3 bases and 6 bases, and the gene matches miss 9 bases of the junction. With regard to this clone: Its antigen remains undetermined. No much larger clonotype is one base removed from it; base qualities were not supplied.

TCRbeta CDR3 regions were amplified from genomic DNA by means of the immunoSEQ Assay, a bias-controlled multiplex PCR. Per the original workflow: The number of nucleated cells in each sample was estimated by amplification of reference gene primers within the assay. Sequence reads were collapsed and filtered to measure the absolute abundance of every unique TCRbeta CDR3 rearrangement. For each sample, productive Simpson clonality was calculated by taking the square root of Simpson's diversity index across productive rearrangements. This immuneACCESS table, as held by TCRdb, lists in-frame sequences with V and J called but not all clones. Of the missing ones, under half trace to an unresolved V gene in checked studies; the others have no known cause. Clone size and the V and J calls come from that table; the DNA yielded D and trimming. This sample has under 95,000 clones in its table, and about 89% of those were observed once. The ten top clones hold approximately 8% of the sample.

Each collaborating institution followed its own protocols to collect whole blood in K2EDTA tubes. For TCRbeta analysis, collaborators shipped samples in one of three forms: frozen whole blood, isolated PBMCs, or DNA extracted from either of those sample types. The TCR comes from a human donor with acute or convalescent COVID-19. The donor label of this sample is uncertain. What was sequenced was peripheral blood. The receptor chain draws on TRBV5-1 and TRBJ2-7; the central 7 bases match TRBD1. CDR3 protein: CASSSPGQPGEQYF. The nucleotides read TGCGCCAGCAGCTCTCCGGGACAGCCAGGCGAGCAGTACTTC.